This T cell receptor (beta chain) was captured in a study of cytomegalovirus exposure and HLA in healthy donors. Notes on the study in general: Of the V segments, some could not be distinguished, including TRBV6-2 and TRBV6-3, and were excluded. Later work showed greater clonal expansion in HLA-associated TCR beta chains than in equally common others.

There are 16 residues in the CDR3. In germline, CDR1 is SGHNT, CDR2 YYREEE (reference sequence). V dropped 4 bases and J dropped 6; count of bases not matched to a gene: 11. This clone has a handful of counts. The antigen is undetermined. Though nominally healthy at sampling, donors likely had unrecorded immune exposures. In the PCR, 60 Vbeta and 13 Jbeta primers were used. The assay was immunoSEQ multiplex PCR, and TCRdb's table has in-frame clones only and misses some. The table lists 200,000 to 250,000 clones, just under 70% of them singletons, with 2.6% in the top ten. The origin of this receptor is a middle-aged man in good health and CMV-seropositive. Sequenced input: PBMCs. The chain links TRBV5-4 to TRBJ2-2, with 8 bases that match TRBD2. In nucleotides, the CDR3 is TGTGCCAGCAGCCGCCTGGGACTAGGGGAACCCGGGGAGCTGTTTTTT. Translation: CASSRLGLGEPGELFF.